This TCR beta chain was identified in a study of vaccination effects on CD4 cells after COVID-19. Some clones are missing from TCRdb's copy, which holds only in-frame ones; the method was immunoSEQ multiplex PCR. The profile shows more than 20,000 clones, roughly 70% of them singletons. Comment on this clone: Antigen unknown.

The trim removed 0 bases at V and 9 bases at J, leaving 7 bases unmatched. Germline V CDR1 and CDR2: SGHAT, FQNNGV. The CDR3 totals 16 residues. In the ViraFEST assay, antigen-specific CD4+ clonotypes were identified by expansion after peptide-pool stimulation. Culturing for around eleven days preceded CD4+ T cell isolation. Each vaccine recipient was nucleocapsid antibody negative and had no prior SARS-CoV-2 infection. The sequenced sample was CD4+ T cells from PBMCs cultured with SARS-CoV-2 spike peptides, obtained before COVID-19 vaccination. The V and J genes are TRBV11-2 and TRBJ1-6, with 8 bases identical to TRBD1. The receptor comes from a human donor who received a COVID-19 vaccine. The CDR3 coding sequence is TGTGCCAGCAGCTTAGATTGGACAGGGTGGGCTTCACCCCTCCACTTT. Its protein product is CASSLDWTGWASPLHF. The full variable domain, its missing parts supplied by reference TRBV11-2 and TRBJ1-6, is EAGVAQSPRYKIIEKRQSVAFWCNPISGHATLYWYQQILGQGPKLLIQFQNNGVVDDSQLPKDRFSAERLKGVDSTLKIQPAKLEDSAVYLCASSLDWTGWASPLHFGNGTRLTVT.